The entry below describes one T cell receptor beta chain. Antigen: not known. The sample comes from a study of CD8+CD57+ T cells in acquired aplastic anemia. Overall study context: Sorted cells (CD4+ and CD8+) yielded DNA amounts that averaged approximately 3.2 ug. Study observations and caveats: Patients shared around 30 CD8+ CDR3 sequences with controls.

It was patients with CD8+CD57+ cell expansion by flow cytometry who were chosen for sequencing. Blood sampling was performed on the patients, and none of them had received therapy by then. Genomic DNA provided the template from which TCR beta VDJ and CDR3 profiles were obtained. TCRdb itself ran the reads through MiXCR, one entry per CDR3 protein. The sample lists hundreds of thousands of distinct CDR3 sequences, roughly 80% occurring once. V shed 5 bases and J shed 0 bases, with 11 bases lying between them. This CDR3 spans 15 amino acids. The germline gives CDR1 SGHTA, CDR2 FQGNSA. This chain joins TRBV7-2 and TRBJ1-3, with D unclear. The source material was sorted CD4+, CD8+, or CD8+CD57+ T cells (not recorded which) from PBMCs. The source of this sequence is a human donor with aplastic anemia. Here the CDR3 reads CASSPAHTSGNTIYF. In DNA form, the CDR3 reads TGTGCCAGCAGCCCGGCCCACACCTCTGGAAACACCATATATTTT.